The 4 T cell receptor beta chains below all came from one sample that was sequenced in a study of immune reconstitution after stem cell transplant in scleroderma. A single record per CDR3 protein comes from TCRdb applying MiXCR to the RT-PCR reads. The sample has roughly 4,800 distinct CDR3 sequences, 7.5% to 9.5% seen once. The sample was acquired before or after autologous hematopoietic stem cell transplantation (not recorded which). The receptors originated from a male donor with systemic sclerosis.

This sequence joins TRBV20-1 and TRBJ2-1; D may be TRBD2 (6 bases). V was clipped by 0 bases and J by 9 bases, with 15 bases between them. Germline CDR1 reads DFQATT; CDR2 reads SNEGSKA (reference sequence). The CDR3 totals 14 residues. Written as DNA, the CDR3 is TGCAGTGCTAGAGATCCGGCGGGATTGGTTGAGCAGTTCTTC. Amino acid sequence: CSARDPAGLVEQFF.

This clonotype is labeled as medium-sized (0.01 to 0.1%). The V call is TRBV3-1, the J call TRBJ2-4; TRBD1 agrees at 7 bases. CDR3 length equals 14 residues. From germline, CDR1 is LGHDT and CDR2 YNNKEL (reference sequence). Unmatched junction bases numbered 7, after V lost 3 bases and J lost 8 bases. The CDR3 protein is CASSHHRGGDIQYF. For the CDR3, the DNA is TGTGCCAGCAGCCACCACAGGGGTGGGGACATTCAGTACTTC.

V is TRBV3-1 and J is TRBJ1-1; D not resolved. The V and J ends lost 5 bases and 6 bases respectively, with 10 bases between them. The CDR3 contains 12 residues. The V gene's germline CDR1 is LGHDT and CDR2 YNNKEL (reference sequence). CDR3 amino acids: CASSDGSPEAFF. The CDR3 DNA follows: TGTGCCAGCAGCGACGGGAGCCCTGAAGCTTTCTTT.

In its sample, this clonotype is medium-sized. The chain couples TRBV29-1 to TRBJ2-3; weak D call: TRBD2 (6 bases). The V end was cut by 4 bases, the J end by 0 bases, with 17 bases between. The CDR3 length is 16 residues. Germline V gene sequence: CDR1 SQVTM, CDR2 ANQGSEA. CDR3 coding DNA: TGCAGCGTTGGGGAAGCCTGGGGGGTTAGCACAGATACGCAGTATTTT. Its translation: CSVGEAWGVSTDTQYF.